This entry concerns a single T cell receptor beta chain. The CDR3 spans 16 residues. In germline, CDR1 is LNHDA, CDR2 SQIVND (reference sequence). Trimming removed 4 bases from V and 10 bases from J; junction bases left unmatched: 11. These data originate in a study of blood T cell repertoires in COVID-19. Clones were read by immunoSEQ multiplex PCR, and TCRdb kept only the in-frame ones, dropping some. This table has 300,000 to 350,000 clones, approximately 86% appearing once. The sequenced material came from peripheral blood. The gene calls are TRBV19 and TRBJ2-1; 12 bases are a match to TRBD2. The receptor comes from a man aged 25-40 years with COVID-19, enrolled during active disease. The CDR3 region has the DNA TGTGCCAGTAGTAGGACTAGCGGGACCACCTTGGGGGAGCAGTTCTTC. Its protein product is CASSRTSGTTLGEQFF.